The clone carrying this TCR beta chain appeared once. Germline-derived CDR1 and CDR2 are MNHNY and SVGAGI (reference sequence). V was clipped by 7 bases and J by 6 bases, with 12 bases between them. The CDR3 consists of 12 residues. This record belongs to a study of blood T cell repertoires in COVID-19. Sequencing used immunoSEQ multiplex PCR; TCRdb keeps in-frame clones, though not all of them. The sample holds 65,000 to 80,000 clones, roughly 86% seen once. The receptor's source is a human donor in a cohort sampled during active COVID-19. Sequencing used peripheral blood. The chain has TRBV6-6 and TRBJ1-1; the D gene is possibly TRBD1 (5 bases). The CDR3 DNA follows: TGTGCCAGCACCACAGGCTCCGCTGAAGCTTTCTTT. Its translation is CASTTGSAEAFF.